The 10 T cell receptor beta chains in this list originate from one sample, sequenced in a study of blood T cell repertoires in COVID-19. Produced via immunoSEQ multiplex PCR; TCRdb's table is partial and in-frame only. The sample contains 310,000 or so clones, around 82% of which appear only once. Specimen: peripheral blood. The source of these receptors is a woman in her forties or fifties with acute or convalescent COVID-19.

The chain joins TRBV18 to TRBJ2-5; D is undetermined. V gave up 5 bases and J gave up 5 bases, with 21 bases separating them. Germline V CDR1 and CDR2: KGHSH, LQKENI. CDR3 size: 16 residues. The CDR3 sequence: CASSSSRVTGDETQYF. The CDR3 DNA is TGTGCCAGCTCAAGTTCCCGGGTCACCGGAGACGAGACCCAGTACTTC. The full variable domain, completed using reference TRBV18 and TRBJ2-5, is NAGVMQNPRHLVRRRGQEARLRCSPMKGHSHVYWYRQLPEEGLKFMVYLQKENIIDESGMPKERFSAEFPKEGPSILRIQQVVRGDSAAYFCASSSSRVTGDETQYFGPGTRLLVL.

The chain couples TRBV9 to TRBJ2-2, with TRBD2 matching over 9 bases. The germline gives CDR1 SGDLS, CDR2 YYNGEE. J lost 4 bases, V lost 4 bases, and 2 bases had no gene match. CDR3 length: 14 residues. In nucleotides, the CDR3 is TGTGCCAGCAGCATGACTAGCGGCACCGGGGAGCTGTTTTTT. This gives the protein CASSMTSGTGELFF. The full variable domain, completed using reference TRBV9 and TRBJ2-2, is DSGVTQTPKHLITATGQRVTLRCSPRSGDLSVYWYQQSLDQGLQFLIQYYNGEERAKGNILERFSAQQFPDLHSELNLSSLELGDSALYFCASSMTSGTGELFFGEGSRLTVL.

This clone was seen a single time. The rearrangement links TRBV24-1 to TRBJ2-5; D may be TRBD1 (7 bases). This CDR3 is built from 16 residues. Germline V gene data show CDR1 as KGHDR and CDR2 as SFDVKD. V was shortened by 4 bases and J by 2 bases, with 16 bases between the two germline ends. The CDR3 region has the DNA TGTGCCACCAGTGAGGGAGGTACAGGGGTTCAAGAGACCCAGTACTTC. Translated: CATSEGGTGVQETQYF.

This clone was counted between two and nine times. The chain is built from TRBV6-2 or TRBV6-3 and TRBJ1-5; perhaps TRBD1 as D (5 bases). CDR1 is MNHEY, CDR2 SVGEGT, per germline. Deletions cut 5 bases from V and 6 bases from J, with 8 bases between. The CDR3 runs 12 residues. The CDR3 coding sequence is TGTGCCAGCAGTCGGGGGGGTCAGCCCCAGCATTTT. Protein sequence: CASSRGGQPQHF.

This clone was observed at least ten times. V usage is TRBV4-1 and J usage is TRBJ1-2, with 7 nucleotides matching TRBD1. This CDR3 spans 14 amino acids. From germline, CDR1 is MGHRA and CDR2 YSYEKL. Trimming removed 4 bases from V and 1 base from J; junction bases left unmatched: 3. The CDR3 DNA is TGCGCCAGCAGCCGAGGGACAGATAACTATGGCTACACCTTC. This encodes CASSRGTDNYGYTF.

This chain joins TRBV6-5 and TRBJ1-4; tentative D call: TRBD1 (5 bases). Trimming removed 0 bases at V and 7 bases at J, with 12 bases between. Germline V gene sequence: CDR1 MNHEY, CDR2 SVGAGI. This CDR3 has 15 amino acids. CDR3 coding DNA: TGTGCCAGCAGTTACTCTCCCAGGGCTACTGAAAAACTGTTTTTT. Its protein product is CASSYSPRATEKLFF.

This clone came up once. In DNA form, the CDR3 reads TGTGCCACCAGTGATCCTGTACGGGAGTTTGAAGATACGCAGTATTTT. Translation gives CATSDPVREFEDTQYF. The chain links TRBV24-1 to TRBJ2-3, with D perhaps TRBD2 (6 bases). Germline V gene lookup returns CDR1 KGHDR and CDR2 SFDVKD. Deletions cut 3 bases from V and 5 bases from J, with 17 bases between. The CDR3 has 16 residues.

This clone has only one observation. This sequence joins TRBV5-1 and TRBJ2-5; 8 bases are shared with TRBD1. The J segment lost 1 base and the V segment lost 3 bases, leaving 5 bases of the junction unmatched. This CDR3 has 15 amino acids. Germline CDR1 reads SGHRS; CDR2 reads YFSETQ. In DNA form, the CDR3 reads TGCGCCAGCAGCTCGACGACAGGGGCCCAAGAGACCCAGTACTTC. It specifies CASSSTTGAQETQYF.

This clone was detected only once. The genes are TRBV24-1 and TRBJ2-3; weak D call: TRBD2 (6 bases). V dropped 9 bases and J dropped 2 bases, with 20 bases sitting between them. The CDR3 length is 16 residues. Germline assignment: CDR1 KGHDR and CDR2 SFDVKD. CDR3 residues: CATAPSGTQDTDTQYF. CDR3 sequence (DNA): TGTGCCACCGCCCCCTCCGGGACTCAAGACACAGATACGCAGTATTTT.

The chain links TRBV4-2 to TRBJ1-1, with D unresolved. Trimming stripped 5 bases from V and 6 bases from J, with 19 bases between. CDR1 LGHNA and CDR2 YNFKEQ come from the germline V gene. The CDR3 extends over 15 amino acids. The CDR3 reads CASSFPRKSTSEAFF. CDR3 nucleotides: TGTGCCAGCAGCTTCCCGAGGAAGTCTACCTCTGAAGCTTTCTTT.